This entry concerns a single T cell receptor (beta chain). From the RT-PCR reads, TCRdb called clonotypes with MiXCR, one entry per CDR3 protein. Found here are about 11,000 distinct CDR3 sequences, 77% of them singletons; the top ten hold more than 6.5%. The data were taken from a study of yellow fever vaccine responses in identical twins. This CDR3 contains 14 residues. Germline CDR1 and CDR2: LNHNV and YYDKDF (reference sequence). V lost 3 bases to trimming and J lost 4 bases; unmatched junction nucleotides: 5. The sample was T cells from blood (PBMCs), unsorted or a sorted subset (not recorded which), taken before or after yellow fever vaccination (not recorded which). This clonotype originated in a woman aged 18-29 years who received the yellow fever vaccine. The chain combines TRBV15 with TRBJ2-7; 8 positions match TRBD1. In nucleotides, the CDR3 is TGTGCCACCAGCAGGGACAGGGCTGGGTACGAGCAGTACGTC. It translates to CATSRDRAGYEQYV.